Listed below are T cell receptor beta chains from one sample, sequenced in a study of blood T cell repertoires in COVID-19. Assay: immunoSEQ multiplex PCR; the TCRdb copy retains only in-frame clones and omits some. The repertoire includes some 50,000 clones, roughly 88% of them detected once, and around 8% sits in the top ten. The sequenced material came from peripheral blood. The receptors stem from a human donor in a cohort sampled during active COVID-19. Each CDR3 is given with its conserved first and last residue. D genes are given only for firm matches. The size field is filled for only some rows; it gives once, few, many or a size class.

j_gene,abundance,d_gene,v_gene,CDR3nt,CDR3aa
TRBJ2-3,NA,NA,TRBV15,TGTGCCACTCGGGACTGGGCGCCCACAGATACGCAGTATTTT,CATRDWAPTDTQYF
TRBJ2-3,NA,TRBD2,TRBV15,TGTGCCACCAGCACGGGACTAGCGGGAGTAGATACGCAGTATTTT,CATSTGLAGVDTQYF
TRBJ2-1,NA,TRBD1,TRBV19,TGTGCCAGTAGTATAGAACGGGACAGTGGAAATGAGCAGTTCTTC,CASSIERDSGNEQFF
TRBJ2-4,NA,TRBD2,TRBV4-2,TGTGCCAGCAACCCAAGCGGGACTAGCGGTGAAAACATTCAGTACTTC,CASNPSGTSGENIQYF
TRBJ2-1,NA,TRBD2,TRBV19,TGTGCCAGTAGTCCCGGGACTAGCGGGTACAATGAGCAGTTCTTC,CASSPGTSGYNEQFF
TRBJ1-2,NA,NA,TRBV28,TGTGCCAGCAGTCCTTCTTCCAGGGTAAACAACTATGGCTACACCTTC,CASSPSSRVNNYGYTF
TRBJ1-6,NA,TRBD1,TRBV30,TGTGCCTGCGGTCCAGACAGGGGAAATTCACCCCTCCACTTT,CACGPDRGNSPLHF
TRBJ1-4,NA,TRBD1,TRBV28,TGTGCCAGCAGTTTGAGCCCGGGACAGCTAAATGAAAAACTGTTTTTT,CASSLSPGQLNEKLFF
TRBJ1-3,NA,NA,TRBV5-1,TGCGCCAGCAGCAGAACCAGTGACTCTGGAAACACCATATATTTT,CASSRTSDSGNTIYF
TRBJ1-4,NA,TRBD1,TRBV5-1,TGCGCCAGCAGCCAGACAGGGACTAATGAAAAACTGTTTTTT,CASSQTGTNEKLFF
TRBJ1-5,NA,NA,TRBV28,TGTGCCAGCAGTCCCCGGTTTGTAGGGTCGGTAGGGGGGCCCCAGCATTTT,CASSPRFVGSVGGPQHF
TRBJ2-7,NA,NA,TRBV4-3,TGCGCCAGCTCAGAGGACAGAACCTTGGAGCAGTACTTC,CASSEDRTLEQYF
TRBJ2-1,few,TRBD2,TRBV28,TGTGCCAGCAGGCTAAGCAAGCGGGGGTCGAATGAGCAGTTCTTC,CASRLSKRGSNEQFF
TRBJ1-1,once,NA,TRBV20-1,TGCAGTGCTAGTCCCGGCAGGGTGGGAACTGAAGCTTTCTTT,CSASPGRVGTEAFF
TRBJ2-3,NA,NA,TRBV5-1,TGCGCCAGCGGGTCCGGGGTAGCGGGCACAGATACGCAGTATTTT,CASGSGVAGTDTQYF
TRBJ2-3,once,TRBD2,TRBV4-2,TGTGCCAGCAGCCACTCTTCCTTAGCGGGAGATGCTCTCACAGATACGCAGTATTTT,CASSHSSLAGDALTDTQYF
TRBJ1-2,NA,NA,TRBV6-5,TGTGCCACCAATCCCACGGGGGGTTCCTATGGCTACACCTTC,CATNPTGGSYGYTF
TRBJ2-7,once,NA,TRBV3-1/TRBV3-2,TGTGCCAGCAGCCCGCCGGGACTTTCCTACGAGCAGTACTTC,CASSPPGLSYEQYF
TRBJ1-6,NA,TRBD1,TRBV6-6,TGTGCCAGCAGGGGACAGGGGAGCTCCTATAATTCACCCCTCCACTTT,CASRGQGSSYNSPLHF
TRBJ2-3,NA,TRBD2,TRBV6-2/TRBV6-3,TGTGCCAGCAGTTACCAGCGCGGGAGGGCCGCAGATACGCAGTATTTT,CASSYQRGRAADTQYF
TRBJ2-3,NA,NA,TRBV28,TGTGCCAGCAGCGAGGGGGACAGCACAGATACGCAGTATTTT,CASSEGDSTDTQYF
TRBJ2-7,NA,TRBD2,TRBV11-2,TGTGCCAGCCGCAACTCAATAGCGGGAGACTACGAGCAGTACTTC,CASRNSIAGDYEQYF
TRBJ2-5,NA,TRBD1,TRBV30,TGTGCTTGGGACAGGGGGCTTCAAGAGACCCAGTACTTC,CAWDRGLQETQYF
TRBJ2-7,few,TRBD2,TRBV4-1,TGCGCCAGCAGCCAATTGACTAGCGGGAGCTACGAGCAGTACTTC,CASSQLTSGSYEQYF
TRBJ2-2,NA,NA,TRBV19,TGTGCCAGTACCTGGGTGGTGGGCGCCGGGGAGCTGTTTTTT,CASTWVVGAGELFF
TRBJ2-2,NA,NA,TRBV6-2/TRBV6-3,TGTGCCAGCAGTTCCCCGCAGGGCCGCACCGGGGAGCTGTTTTTT,CASSSPQGRTGELFF
TRBJ2-4,NA,NA,TRBV6-5,TGTGCCAGCAGTTACACAGGAGGGCCCAAAAACATTCAGTACTTC,CASSYTGGPKNIQYF
TRBJ2-3,NA,TRBD2,TRBV7-2,TGTGCCAGCAGCGAGACTAGCGGGAGCGGGACAGATACGCAGTATTTT,CASSETSGSGTDTQYF
TRBJ1-3,NA,NA,TRBV11-2,TGTGCCAGCAGCCTCCGGGAGGGTTTTCACACCATATATTTT,CASSLREGFHTIYF
TRBJ2-6,NA,TRBD1,TRBV19,TGTGCCAGTACCCCCTCCGGACGCGGGGGACAGGGATCCTCCGGGGCCAACGTCCTGACTTTC,CASTPSGRGGQGSSGANVLTF
TRBJ2-5,NA,TRBD2,TRBV24-1,TGTGCCACGACGAGCGGGAGGGGAGAGACCCAGTACTTC,CATTSGRGETQYF
TRBJ1-6,NA,NA,TRBV29-1,TGCAGCGTGCTTGAGGGCGGTAATTCACCCCTCCACTTT,CSVLEGGNSPLHF
TRBJ1-6,once,NA,TRBV19,TGTGCCAGTAGCCGCGGGCCCCGAGGGCGTAATTCACCCCTCCACTTT,CASSRGPRGRNSPLHF
TRBJ2-7,NA,TRBD2,TRBV10-3,TGTGCCATCAGTGAGAGGACTAGCGGGAGATACGAGCAGTACTTC,CAISERTSGRYEQYF
TRBJ2-4,NA,NA,TRBV19,TGTGCCAGTAGTATAGGGGGAGTCGACATTCAGTACTTC,CASSIGGVDIQYF
TRBJ2-1,once,TRBD2,TRBV27,TGTGCCAGCAGCTTTCGACTAGCGGTAAATGAGCAGTTCTTC,CASSFRLAVNEQFF
TRBJ1-1,NA,NA,TRBV11-1,TGTGCCAGCAGCTTAGAGGGAGGGAACACTGAAGCTTTCTTT,CASSLEGGNTEAFF
TRBJ1-2,NA,TRBD1,TRBV6-5,TGTGCCACCCAAACGGGACAGAACTATGGCTACACCTTC,CATQTGQNYGYTF
TRBJ2-2,NA,TRBD2,TRBV5-6,TGTGCCAGCAGCTTGAGTGGACTAGCGGTCACCGGGGAGCTGTTTTTT,CASSLSGLAVTGELFF
TRBJ2-5,NA,TRBD2,TRBV4-2,TGTGCCAGCAGCCAAGATCCCCTGGGAGGGGAACAAGAGACCCAGTACTTC,CASSQDPLGGEQETQYF
TRBJ2-7,NA,NA,TRBV7-4,TGTGCCACTCCCTCGGTTAGGGAGAACTACGAGCAGTACTTC,CATPSVRENYEQYF
TRBJ2-2,NA,NA,TRBV5-4,TGTGCCAGCAGCCCGGGAGACCCCGGGGAGCTGTTTTTT,CASSPGDPGELFF
TRBJ2-5,NA,NA,TRBV21-1,TGTGCCAGCAGCTCGCGGGACTCTCAAGAGACCCAGTACTTC,CASSSRDSQETQYF
TRBJ2-4,NA,TRBD2,TRBV6-5,TGTGCCAGCATAAATAGCGGGGGAGCCAAAAACATTCAGTACTTC,CASINSGGAKNIQYF
TRBJ2-1,NA,TRBD2,TRBV4-1,TGCGCCAGCAGCCTAGGACTAGCGGGAAAAGAGCAGTTCTTC,CASSLGLAGKEQFF
TRBJ1-6,NA,TRBD1,TRBV11-1,TGTGCCAGCAGCGAGGACAGGATTGGGTATAATTCACCCCTCCACTTT,CASSEDRIGYNSPLHF
TRBJ2-3,NA,TRBD2,TRBV18,TGTGCCAGCTCACCAACTAGCGGCACAGATACGCAGTATTTT,CASSPTSGTDTQYF
TRBJ2-5,NA,TRBD1,TRBV9,TGTGCCAGCAGCGGGACAGGGGTTGAGACCCAGTACTTC,CASSGTGVETQYF
TRBJ2-5,NA,NA,TRBV7-2,TGTGCCAGCACGTCTGGGTCGGGAAAAGAGACCCAGTACTTC,CASTSGSGKETQYF
TRBJ1-5,NA,TRBD1,TRBV4-2,TGTGCCAGCAGCCAAGATCTCGCAGGGGGCTACCAGCCCCAGCATTTT,CASSQDLAGGYQPQHF
TRBJ2-1,NA,NA,TRBV12-3/TRBV12-4,TGTGCCAGCAGTTCGACTCCCCATGAGCAGTTCTTC,CASSSTPHEQFF